This entry lists 10 T cell receptor beta chains sequenced from one sample in a study of T cells in Graves' hyperthyroidism and ophthalmopathy. From RNA transcripts, TCR beta CDR3 regions were amplified. The study used the HTBI primer set for a first-round RT-PCR of the TCR CDR3. TCRdb re-called the multiplex PCR reads with MiXCR, one entry per CDR3 protein. This sample yields hundreds of thousands of distinct CDR3 sequences, of which around 20% are seen a single time; under 35% belongs to the top ten. Sample: blood. Receptors originate from a man aged 25 to 45 with Graves' ophthalmopathy.

The V gene is TRBV24-1, the J gene TRBJ2-3, with TRBD1 identical over 8 bases. The trim removed 4 bases at V and 4 bases at J, leaving 9 bases unmatched. Germline CDR1 KGHDR, CDR2 SFDVKD. There are 16 residues in the CDR3. This chain's CDR3 is CATSDPTGAGADTQYF. CDR3 DNA: TGTGCCACCAGTGACCCGACAGGGGCGGGCGCAGATACGCAGTATTTT.

This clonotype was recorded a few times. V gene TRBV30 combines with J gene TRBJ2-7, with unresolved D. The CDR3 spans 14 residues. Germline-derived CDR1 and CDR2 are GTSNPN and SVGIG (reference sequence). V was trimmed by 2 bases and J by 11 bases, leaving 22 bases between them. The CDR3 region is CAWSKGGDLRMEYF. CDR3 sequence (DNA): TGTGCCTGGAGTAAGGGCGGAGACCTACGGATGGAGTACTTC.

This clonotype was detected only a few times. This chain connects TRBV5-1 to TRBJ2-7, with 8 bases matching TRBD1. J gave up 7 bases and V 4 bases, and 10 bases lay outside the gene matches. The CDR3 totals 14 residues. Germline V CDR1 and CDR2: SGHRS, YFSETQ. The CDR3 loop reads CASSGDRPPGEQYF. The CDR3 region has the DNA TGCGCCAGCAGCGGGGACAGGCCGCCGGGGGAGCAGTACTTC.

The chain combines TRBV10-3 with TRBJ1-1; D not certain. This CDR3 is 17 amino acids long. The germline gives CDR1 ENHRY, CDR2 SYGVKD. V was cut by 0 bases and J by 2 bases, with 16 bases left in between. CDR3 nucleotides: TGTGCCATCAGTGAGTCGCGGACCGAGGTAATTAACACTGAAGCTTTCTTT. Encoded protein: CAISESRTEVINTEAFF.

This clonotype was seen a handful of times. A much larger clone sits a single nucleotide away, making a read error possible. The J gene is TRBJ2-3, the V gene TRBV28, with 9 bases identical to TRBD1. V dropped 4 bases and J dropped 4; count of bases not matched to a gene: 6. CDR1 is MDHEN and CDR2 is SYDVKM in the germline V gene. This CDR3 has 15 amino acids. CDR3 region: CASSYGTGSADTQYF. CDR3 bases: TGTGCCAGCAGTTACGGGACAGGGAGCGCAGATACGCAGTATTTT.

This clonotype was picked up many times. The chain couples TRBV28 to TRBJ2-1; unclear D gene. The CDR3 has 17 residues. The V gene lost 6 bases and the J gene lost 2 bases, with 20 bases spanning the gap. Germline CDR1 and CDR2: MDHEN and SYDVKM. The CDR3 here is CASRPRTGPHTYNEQFF. The CDR3 coding sequence is TGTGCCAGCAGACCAAGGACCGGGCCCCACACCTACAATGAGCAGTTCTTC.

A few counts support this clonotype. The rearrangement links TRBV28 to TRBJ2-3, with D hard to call. The CDR3 has 13 amino acids. Trimming cost V 8 bases and J 6 bases, with 15 bases left between them. From germline, CDR1 is MDHEN and CDR2 SYDVKM. The CDR3 protein is CASGNPMADTQYF. In nucleotides, the CDR3 is TGTGCCAGCGGCAACCCGATGGCCGATACGCAGTATTTT.

This chain links TRBV6-1 with TRBJ2-7, with 13 bases aligning to TRBD2. This CDR3 spans 17 amino acids. Losses at the gene ends were 5 bases for V and 2 bases for J; bases not matched to a gene: 9. Germline V gene data show CDR1 as MNHNS and CDR2 as SASEGT. DNA for the CDR3: TGTGCCAGCAGTCCCGGACTAGCGGGAGAACAGACCTACGAGCAGTACTTC. This codes for CASSPGLAGEQTYEQYF.

This clonotype was seen ten or more times. The CDR3 reads CSASVGLAGGPKDTQYF. CDR3 sequence (DNA): TGCAGTGCTAGTGTGGGCCTAGCGGGAGGGCCAAAAGATACGCAGTATTTT. This chain joins TRBV20-1 and TRBJ2-3; 12 nucleotides agree with TRBD2. CDR1 and CDR2 from the germline V gene are DFQATT and SNEGSKA (reference sequence). V lost 3 bases to trimming and J lost 5 bases; unmatched junction nucleotides: 12. The CDR3 length is 17 residues.

This clonotype showed up just once. This chain connects TRBV6-1 to TRBJ1-4; tentative D call: TRBD1 (5 bases). Germline V gene lookup returns CDR1 MNHNS and CDR2 SASEGT. CDR3 size: 16 residues. V lost 6 bases and J lost 0, with 14 bases in between. The CDR3 nucleotides are TGTGCCAGCAGCCAACCTAGGGGTGCAACTAATGAAAAACTGTTTTTT. It is translated as CASSQPRGATNEKLFF.